The present T cell receptor beta chain was sequenced within a study of control samples from healthy donors and cancer patients. The germline V gene has CDR1 MNHEY and CDR2 SVGEGT. The CDR3 consists of 14 residues. Trimming took off 2 bases at V and 3 bases at J, with 8 bases between the two ends. Generated by immunoSEQ multiplex PCR, the TCRdb table keeps only in-frame clones and is missing some. The table has approximately 110,000 clones, approximately 90% seen once. The chain joins TRBV6-2 or TRBV6-3 to TRBJ1-5; D is possibly TRBD1 (5 bases). Sequencing was performed on blood. The clonotype was recovered from a human donor in good health. The donor label of this sample is uncertain. CDR3 sequence: CASSYGGINQPQHF. The CDR3 region has the DNA TGTGCCAGCAGTTACGGGGGGATCAATCAGCCCCAGCATTTT.